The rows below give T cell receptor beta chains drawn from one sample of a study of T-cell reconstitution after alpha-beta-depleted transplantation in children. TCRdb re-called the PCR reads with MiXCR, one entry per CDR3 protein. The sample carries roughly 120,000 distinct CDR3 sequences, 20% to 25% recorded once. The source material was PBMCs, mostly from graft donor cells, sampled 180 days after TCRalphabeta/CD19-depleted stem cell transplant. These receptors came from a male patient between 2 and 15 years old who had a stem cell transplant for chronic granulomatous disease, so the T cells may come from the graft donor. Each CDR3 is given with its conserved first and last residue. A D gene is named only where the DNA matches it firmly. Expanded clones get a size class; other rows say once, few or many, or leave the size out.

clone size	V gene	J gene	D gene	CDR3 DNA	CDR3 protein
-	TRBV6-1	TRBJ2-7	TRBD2	TGTGCCAGCAGGGCCCCAAGCGGGAGGTCCTACGAGCAGTACTTC	CASRAPSGRSYEQYF
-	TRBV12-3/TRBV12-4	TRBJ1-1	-	TGTGCCAGCAGGGGAAGTGGTGAAGCTTTCTTT	CASRGSGEAFF
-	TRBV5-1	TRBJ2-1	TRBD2	TGCGCCAGCAGCTTGGAAGGTACTAGCGACAATGAGCAGTTCTTC	CASSLEGTSDNEQFF
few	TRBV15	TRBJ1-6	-	TGTGCCACCAGCAGAATCAGGGGCGAGGGCTACTCACCCCTCCACTTT	CATSRIRGEGYSPLHF
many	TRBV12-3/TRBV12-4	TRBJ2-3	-	TGTGCCAGCAAAGTGGCTAGTACAGATACGCAGTATTTT	CASKVASTDTQYF
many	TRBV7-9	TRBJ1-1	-	TGTGCCAGCAGCTTAACCGACACTGAAGCTTTCTTT	CASSLTDTEAFF
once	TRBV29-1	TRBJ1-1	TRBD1	TGCAGCGTAATTAACAGGGGATTGAACACTCAAGCTTTCTTT	CSVINRGLNTQAFF
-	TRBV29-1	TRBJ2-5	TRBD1	TGCAGCGTTCAGGGGGCGTTCCAAGAGACCCAGTACTTC	CSVQGAFQETQYF
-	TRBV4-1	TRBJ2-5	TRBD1	TGCGCCAGCAGCCAAGAAGGGGGAGACAGGGCTCAAGAGACCCAGTACTTC	CASSQEGGDRAQETQYF
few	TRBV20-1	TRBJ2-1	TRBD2	TGCAGTGCCCCCGGGACTAGCGGTTACAATGAGCAGTTCTTC	CSAPGTSGYNEQFF
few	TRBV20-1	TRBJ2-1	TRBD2	TGCAGTTGGACTAGCGGGACAAACAATGAGCAGTTCTTC	CSWTSGTNNEQFF
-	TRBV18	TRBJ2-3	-	TGTGCCAGCTCCTATAGTTTGGCCTTCACAGATACGCAGTATTTT	CASSYSLAFTDTQYF
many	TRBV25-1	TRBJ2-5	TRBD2	TGTGCCAGCGGTGAATACGCTAGCGGGCCTTCGCAAGAGACCCAGTACTTC	CASGEYASGPSQETQYF
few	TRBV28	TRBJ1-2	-	TGTGCCAGCAGTGCGGGGTACTATGGCTACACCTTC	CASSAGYYGYTF
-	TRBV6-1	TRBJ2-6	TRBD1	TGTGCCAGCAGGACAGGGGGTAGTGGGGCCAACGTCCTGACTTTC	CASRTGGSGANVLTF
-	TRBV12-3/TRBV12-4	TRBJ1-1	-	TGTGCCAGCAGTTTAAGGGGGGGTGAGACTGAAGCTTTCTTT	CASSLRGGETEAFF
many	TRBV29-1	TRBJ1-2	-	TGCAGCGTTGAATTGTCCTTTGATGGCTACACCTTC	CSVELSFDGYTF
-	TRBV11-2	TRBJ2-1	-	TGTGCCAGCAGCTCATGGGACCAGACCTACAATGAGCAGTTCTTC	CASSSWDQTYNEQFF
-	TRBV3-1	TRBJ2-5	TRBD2	TGTGCCAGCAGCCAAGATAGTGGCGGGAGGGCCGGAGAGACCCAGTACTTC	CASSQDSGGRAGETQYF
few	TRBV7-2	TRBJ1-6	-	TGTGCCAGCAGCTTAGACCGTCGGGGACCACCCCTCCACTTT	CASSLDRRGPPLHF
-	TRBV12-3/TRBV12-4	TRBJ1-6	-	TGTGCCAGCAGAGAAGACGGCTCCTATAATTCACCCCTCCACTTT	CASREDGSYNSPLHF
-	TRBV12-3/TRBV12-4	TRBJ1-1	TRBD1	TGTGCCAGCAGTACTTTACAGGGGGGAGCTTTCTTT	CASSTLQGGAFF
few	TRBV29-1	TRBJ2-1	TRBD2	TGCAGCGTTGCCCCCCGGCTAGCGGGACGTCAGAACAATGAGCAGTTCTTC	CSVAPRLAGRQNNEQFF
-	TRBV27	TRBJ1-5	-	TGTGCCAGCAGTTTTAAACGCAATCAGCCCCAGCATTTT	CASSFKRNQPQHF
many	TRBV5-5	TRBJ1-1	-	TGTGCCAGCAGCTTGGATTGGCGTGTCGTGAACACTGAAGCTTTCTTT	CASSLDWRVVNTEAFF
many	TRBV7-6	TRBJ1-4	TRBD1	TGTGCCAGCAGCCGACAGGGCGGCGTTGAAAAACTGTTTTTT	CASSRQGGVEKLFF
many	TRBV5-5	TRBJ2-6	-	TGTGCCAGCAGCTTCCAACGACAGAGCTCTGGGGCCAACGTCCTGACTTTC	CASSFQRQSSGANVLTF
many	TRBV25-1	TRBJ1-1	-	TGTGCCAGCAGTGAAACAAACAAAATGAACACTGAAGCTTTCTTT	CASSETNKMNTEAFF
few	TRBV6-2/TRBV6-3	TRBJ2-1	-	TGTGCCAGCAGTTTCAGGATGTTTGGGGGGGCAAATGAGCAGTTCTTC	CASSFRMFGGANEQFF
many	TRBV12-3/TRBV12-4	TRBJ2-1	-	TGTGCCAGCAGTCAGACTCCCAACAATGAGCAGTTCTTC	CASSQTPNNEQFF
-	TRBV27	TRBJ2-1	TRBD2	TGTGCCAGTGGACTAGCGGGGTACAATGAGCAGTTCTTC	CASGLAGYNEQFF
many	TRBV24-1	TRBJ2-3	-	TGTGCCACCAGTGATTCAGGCGGGATAACAGATACGCAGTATTTT	CATSDSGGITDTQYF
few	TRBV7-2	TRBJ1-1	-	TGTGCCAGCAGCTTCTCCGTAACGGCTGAAGCTTTCTTT	CASSFSVTAEAFF
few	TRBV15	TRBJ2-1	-	TGTGCCACCAGCAGAGATGTGGGTAGGTACAATGAGCAGTTCTTC	CATSRDVGRYNEQFF
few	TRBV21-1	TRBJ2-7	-	TGTGCCAGCAGCAAAGGGGACAGGAGTTCCTACGAGCAGTACTTC	CASSKGDRSSYEQYF
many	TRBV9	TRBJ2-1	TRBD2	TGTGCCAGCAGCGGCCCTAGCGGGGGAGGGTATGAGCAGTTCTTC	CASSGPSGGGYEQFF
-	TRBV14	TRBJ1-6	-	TGTGCCAGCAGCCAAGAGGGACGAAATTCACCCCTCCACTTT	CASSQEGRNSPLHF
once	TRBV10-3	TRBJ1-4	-	TGTGCCATCAGTGAGTCAGGAGCTAGTATTAATGAAAAACTGTTTTTT	CAISESGASINEKLFF
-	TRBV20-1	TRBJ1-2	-	TGCAGTGCTAGAGAAAACAGGGTTCTAGTTGGCTACACCTTC	CSARENRVLVGYTF
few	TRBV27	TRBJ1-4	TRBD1	TGTGCCAGCAGTTTCTCTCGAACAGGGGTATTGTTTTTT	CASSFSRTGVLFF
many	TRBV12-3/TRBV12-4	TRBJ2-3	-	TGTGCCAGCAGTTTACGGGACACAGATACGCAGTATTTT	CASSLRDTDTQYF
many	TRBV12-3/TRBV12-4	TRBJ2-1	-	TGTGCCAGCAGTTTAGCCCAGGGGCGGCGGAATGAGCAGTTCTTC	CASSLAQGRRNEQFF
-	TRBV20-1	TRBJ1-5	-	TGCAGTGCTAGAGCGTTCGAGGGACGAAATCAGCCCCAGCATTTT	CSARAFEGRNQPQHF
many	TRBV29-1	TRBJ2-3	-	TGCAGCGTTGATACTAGACTCACAGATACGCAGTATTTT	CSVDTRLTDTQYF
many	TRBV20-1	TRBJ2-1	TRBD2	TGCAGTGCTACGGTAGCGGGAACCTCCAATGAGCAGTTCTTC	CSATVAGTSNEQFF
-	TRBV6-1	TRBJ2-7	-	TGTGCCAGCAGTGAAGGCCAGGGGGGCGAGCAGTACTTC	CASSEGQGGEQYF
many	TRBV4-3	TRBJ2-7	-	TGCGCCAGCAGCCAAGGGGTCAGGGGTTACGAGCAGTACTTC	CASSQGVRGYEQYF
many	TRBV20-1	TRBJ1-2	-	TGCAGTGCTAGAGATAGGGGTAACTATGGCTACACCTTC	CSARDRGNYGYTF
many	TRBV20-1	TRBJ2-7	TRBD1	TGCAGTGCTGGGCCCCGGGACAGACCCTACGAGCAGTACTTC	CSAGPRDRPYEQYF
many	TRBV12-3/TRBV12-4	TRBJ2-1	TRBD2	TGTGCCAGCAGTCTTCTCGGGACTAGCGGGAGAGAGCAGTTCTTC	CASSLLGTSGREQFF
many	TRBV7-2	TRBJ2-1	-	TGTGCCAGCAGCTTAGCGGGGGGCGATGAGCAGTTCTTC	CASSLAGGDEQFF
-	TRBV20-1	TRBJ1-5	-	TGCAGTGCTATCAGGATGGGTGGATCGACAGGCGTTATACAGCCCCAGCATTTT	CSAIRMGGSTGVIQPQHF
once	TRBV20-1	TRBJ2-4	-	TGCAGTGCTAGACCAGGACTAGCCAAAAACATTCAGTACTTC	CSARPGLAKNIQYF
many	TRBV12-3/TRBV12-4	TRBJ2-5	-	TGTGCCAGCATGGGGTTAGTCCAAGAGACCCAGTACTTC	CASMGLVQETQYF
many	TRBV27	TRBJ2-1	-	TGTGCCAGCAGTTTACAGTCCGGTGAGCAGTTCTTC	CASSLQSGEQFF
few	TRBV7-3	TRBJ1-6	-	TGTGCCAGCAGCTTAGGGAGCCCCAATTCACCCCTCCACTTT	CASSLGSPNSPLHF
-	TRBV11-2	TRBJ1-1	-	TGTGCCAGCGAGATAGGGGGGCCTGAAGCTTTCTTC	CASEIGGPEAFF
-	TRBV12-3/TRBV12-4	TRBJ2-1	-	TGTGCCAGCTCTAAATCCGGGTTAGTCTCCTACAATGAGCAGTTCTTC	CASSKSGLVSYNEQFF
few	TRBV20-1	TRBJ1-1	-	TGCAGTGCTAGTAATGGGGGGCGCGGGGCGGTAGCTTTCTTT	CSASNGGRGAVAFF
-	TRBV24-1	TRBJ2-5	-	TGTGCCACCAGTGATTCCCTGGAGACCCAGTACTTC	CATSDSLETQYF